The clone carrying this T cell receptor beta chain came up once. This sample stems from a study of control samples from healthy donors and cancer patients. Germline loops: CDR1 LGHDT, CDR2 YNNKEL (reference sequence). The CDR3 spans 15 residues. Deletions cut 4 bases from V and 11 bases from J, with 23 bases between. Here immunoSEQ multiplex PCR was the method, and the copy in TCRdb shows in-frame clones only, minus some. This sample has under 70,000 clones; approximately 86% occur once, and the top ten carry over 12%. The source material was PBMCs. The TCR comes from a man between 60 and 75 years old with head and neck cancer. The chain joins TRBV3-1 (or the pseudogene TRBV3-2) to TRBJ1-1, with a possible D match to TRBD1 (5 bases). CDR3 region: CASSPRDTGPFLAFF. In DNA, the CDR3 is TGTGCCAGCAGCCCCCGTGACACAGGACCATTTCTGGCTTTCTTT.